This T cell receptor (beta chain) was identified in a study of beta chain features in type 1 diabetes. Whole-study findings and limits: VDJ junctions sequenced from type 1 diabetes patients showed fewer insertions and more deletions. Because the template was cDNA, high-expressing cells might be over-represented. Type 1 diabetes patients had moderately but significantly shorter TCRB CDR3s in all four CD4+ subsets.

Naive, central memory, regulatory and stem cell-like memory cells within the CD4+ compartment were sorted using CD45RO/CCR7/CD25/CD127/CD95/CD27. All sorted populations exceeded 95% purity. All of the isolated RNA was reverse transcribed, so expressed TCRB transcripts were sequenced. The assay was immunoSEQ multiplex PCR, and TCRdb's table has in-frame clones only and misses some. Of around 710,000 clones detected, 12% appear once; the ten largest clones hold over 0.1%. This clone has just a few counts. Its antigen remains unknown. The germline V gene has CDR1 LNHDA and CDR2 SQIVND (reference sequence). This CDR3 is 15 amino acids long. The ends were cut back, 2 bases at V and 3 bases at J, with 14 bases in the middle.

Sequences were obtained from naive CD4+ T cells from blood. The V and J genes are TRBV19 and TRBJ2-7; D is unclear. The receptor was isolated from a man aged 30 to 45 with type 1 diabetes. This chain's CDR3 is CASSISGQYSYEQYF. As DNA, the CDR3 is TGTGCCAGTAGTATAAGTGGCCAGTACAGCTACGAGCAGTACTTC. Complete variable domain (other parts from reference TRBV19 and TRBJ2-7): DGGITQSPKYLFRKEGQNVTLSCEQNLNHDAMYWYRQDPGQGLRLIYYSQIVNDFQKGDIAEGYSVSREKKESFPLTVTSAQKNPTAFYLCASSISGQYSYEQYFGPGTRLTVT.